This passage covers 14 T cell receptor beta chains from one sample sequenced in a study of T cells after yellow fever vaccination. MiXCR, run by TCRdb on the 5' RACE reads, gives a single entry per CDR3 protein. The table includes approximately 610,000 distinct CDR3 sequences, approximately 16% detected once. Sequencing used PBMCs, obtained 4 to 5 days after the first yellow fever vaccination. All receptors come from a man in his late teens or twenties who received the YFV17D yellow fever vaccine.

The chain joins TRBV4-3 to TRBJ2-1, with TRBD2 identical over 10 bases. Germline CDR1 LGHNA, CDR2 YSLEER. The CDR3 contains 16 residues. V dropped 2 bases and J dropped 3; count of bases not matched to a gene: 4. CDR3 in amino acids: CASSQFVAGGYNEQFF. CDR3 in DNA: TGCGCCAGCAGCCAATTCGTAGCGGGGGGCTACAATGAGCAGTTCTTC.

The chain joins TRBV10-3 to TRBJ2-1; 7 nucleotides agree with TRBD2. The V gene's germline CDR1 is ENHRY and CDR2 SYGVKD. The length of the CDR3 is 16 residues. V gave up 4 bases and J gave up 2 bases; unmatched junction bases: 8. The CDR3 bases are TGTGCCATCAGTGGCTCGGGGGGTCAGACCTACAATGAGCAGTTCTTC. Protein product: CAISGSGGQTYNEQFF.

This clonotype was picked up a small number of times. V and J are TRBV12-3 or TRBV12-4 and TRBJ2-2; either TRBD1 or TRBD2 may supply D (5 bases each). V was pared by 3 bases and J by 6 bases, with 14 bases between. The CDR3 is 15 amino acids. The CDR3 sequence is CASSLGVTDSGELFF. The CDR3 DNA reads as TGTGCCAGCAGTTTGGGGGTTACAGATTCCGGGGAGCTGTTTTTT.

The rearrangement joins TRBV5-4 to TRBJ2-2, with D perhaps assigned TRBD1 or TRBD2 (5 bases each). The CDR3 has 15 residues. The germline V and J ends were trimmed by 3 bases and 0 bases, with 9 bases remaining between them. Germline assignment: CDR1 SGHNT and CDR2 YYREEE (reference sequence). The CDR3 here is CASSWDAANTGELFF. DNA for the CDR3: TGTGCCAGCAGCTGGGACGCAGCGAACACCGGGGAGCTGTTTTTT.

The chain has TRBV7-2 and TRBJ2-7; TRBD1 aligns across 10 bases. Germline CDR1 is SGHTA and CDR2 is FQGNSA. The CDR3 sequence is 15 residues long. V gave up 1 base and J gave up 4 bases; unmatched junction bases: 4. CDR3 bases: TGTGCCAGCAGCTTAGGGTGGACAGGGGGATACGAGCAGTACTTC. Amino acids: CASSLGWTGGYEQYF.

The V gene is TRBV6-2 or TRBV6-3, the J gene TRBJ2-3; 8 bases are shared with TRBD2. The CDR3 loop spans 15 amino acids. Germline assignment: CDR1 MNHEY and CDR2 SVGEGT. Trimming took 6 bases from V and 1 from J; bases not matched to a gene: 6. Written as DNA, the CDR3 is TGTGCCAGCAGAACCGGACTAGCCCGCACAGATACGCAGTATTTT. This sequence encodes CASRTGLARTDTQYF.

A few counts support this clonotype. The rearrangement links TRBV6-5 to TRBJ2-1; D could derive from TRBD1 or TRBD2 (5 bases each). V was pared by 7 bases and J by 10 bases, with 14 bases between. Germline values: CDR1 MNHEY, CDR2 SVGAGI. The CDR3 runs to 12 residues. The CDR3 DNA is TGTGCCAGCAAAGAGGGGATAGGAGAGCAGTTCTTC. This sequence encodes CASKEGIGEQFF.

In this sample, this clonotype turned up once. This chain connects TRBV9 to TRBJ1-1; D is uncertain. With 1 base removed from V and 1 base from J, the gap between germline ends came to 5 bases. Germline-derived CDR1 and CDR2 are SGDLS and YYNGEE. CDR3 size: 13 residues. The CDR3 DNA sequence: TGTGCCAGCAGCGTATCGCCGAACACTGAAGCTTTCTTT. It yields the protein CASSVSPNTEAFF.

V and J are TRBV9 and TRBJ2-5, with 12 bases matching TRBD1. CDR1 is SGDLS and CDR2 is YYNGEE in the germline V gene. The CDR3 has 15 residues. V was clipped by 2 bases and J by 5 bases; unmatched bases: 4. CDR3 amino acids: CASSVGTGGDETQYF. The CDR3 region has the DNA TGTGCCAGCAGCGTCGGGACAGGGGGCGATGAGACCCAGTACTTC.

CDR3 nucleotide sequence: TGTGCCAGCAGCACCGCGGGCGGCAATCAGCCCCAGCATTTT. Its translation is CASSTAGGNQPQHF. This chain connects TRBV7-9 to TRBJ1-5; D gene unclear. The CDR3 runs to 14 residues. Germline V gene sequence: CDR1 SEHNR, CDR2 FQNEAQ (reference sequence). Trimming cost V 5 bases and J 2 bases, with 10 bases left between them.

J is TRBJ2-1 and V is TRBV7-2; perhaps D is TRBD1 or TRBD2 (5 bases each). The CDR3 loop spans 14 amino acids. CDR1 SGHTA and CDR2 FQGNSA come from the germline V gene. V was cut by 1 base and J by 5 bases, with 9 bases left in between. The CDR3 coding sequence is TGTGCCAGCAGCTTAGAGGGGACCAACAATGAGCAGTTCTTC. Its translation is CASSLEGTNNEQFF.

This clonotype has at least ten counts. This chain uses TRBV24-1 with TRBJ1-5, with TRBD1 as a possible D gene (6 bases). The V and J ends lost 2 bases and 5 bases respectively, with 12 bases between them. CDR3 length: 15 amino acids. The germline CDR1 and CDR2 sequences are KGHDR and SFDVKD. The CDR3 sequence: CATSDSTGWDQPQHF. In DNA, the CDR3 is TGTGCCACCAGTGATTCTACAGGGTGGGATCAGCCCCAGCATTTT.

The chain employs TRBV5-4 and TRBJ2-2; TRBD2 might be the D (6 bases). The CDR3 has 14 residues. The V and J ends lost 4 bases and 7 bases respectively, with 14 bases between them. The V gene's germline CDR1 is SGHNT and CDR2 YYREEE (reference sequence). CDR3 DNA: TGTGCCAGCAGCATCAACGGGGGAAGCGGGGAGCTGTTTTTT. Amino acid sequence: CASSINGGSGELFF. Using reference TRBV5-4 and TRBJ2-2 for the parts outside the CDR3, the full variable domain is ETGVTQSPTHLIKTRGQQVTLRCSSQSGHNTVSWYQQALGQGPQFIFQYYREEENGRGNFPPRFSGLQFPNYSSELNVNALELDDSALYLCASSINGGSGELFFGEGSRLTVL.

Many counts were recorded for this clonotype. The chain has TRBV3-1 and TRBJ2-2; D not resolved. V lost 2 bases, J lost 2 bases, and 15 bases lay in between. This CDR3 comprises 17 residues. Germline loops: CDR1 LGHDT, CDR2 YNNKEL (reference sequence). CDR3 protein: CASSQSSRRKNTGELFF. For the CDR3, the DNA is TGTGCCAGCAGCCAATCGTCGCGCAGGAAAAACACCGGGGAGCTGTTTTTT.